This T cell receptor (beta chain) is from a study of OX40 agonist ivuxolimab in advanced cancers. Data came from immunoSEQ multiplex PCR; TCRdb stores just in-frame clones and leaves some out. The sample lists fewer than 85,000 clones; 92% were seen once. Study conclusions and caveats: Some nonresponders additionally presented with little normalized T-cell clonal expansion.

This clone was seen just once. Its antigen is currently unknown. V was clipped by 5 bases and J by 2 bases; unmatched bases: 7. Per the germline V gene, CDR1 is SGHVS and CDR2 is FNYEAQ. The CDR3 runs 15 residues. The chain couples TRBV7-6 to TRBJ2-5; 8 nucleotides match TRBD2. This specimen consisted of CD4+ or CD8+ T cells sorted from blood, obtained in a trial of the OX40 agonist ivuxolimab. The origin of this receptor is an adult with an advanced solid tumor such as melanoma, head and neck, liver or kidney cancer. This CDR3 reads CASSLSGGGQETQYF. For the CDR3, the DNA is TGTGCCAGCAGCCTCAGCGGGGGCGGGCAAGAGACCCAGTACTTC.